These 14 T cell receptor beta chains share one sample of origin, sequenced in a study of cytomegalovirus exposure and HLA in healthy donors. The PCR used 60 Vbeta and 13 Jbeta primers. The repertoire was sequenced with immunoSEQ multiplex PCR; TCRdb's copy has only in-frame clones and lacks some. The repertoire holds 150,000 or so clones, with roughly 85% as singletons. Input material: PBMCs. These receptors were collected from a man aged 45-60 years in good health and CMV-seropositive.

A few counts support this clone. CDR3 coding DNA: TGTGCCAGTAGCGCGGGACAGGGAGACGAGCAGTACTTC. Translating it yields CASSAGQGDEQYF. This chain joins TRBV19 and TRBJ2-7, with 9 bases identical to TRBD1. Germline V gives CDR1 LNHDA, CDR2 SQIVND (reference sequence). The CDR3 spans 13 residues. Trimming at V came to 6 bases and at J to 5 bases, leaving 5 bases not matched to a gene. Full variable domain (rest looked up from reference TRBV19 and TRBJ2-7): DGGITQSPKYLFRKEGQNVTLSCEQNLNHDAMYWYRQDPGQGLRLIYYSQIVNDFQKGDIAEGYSVSREKKESFPLTVTSAQKNPTAFYLCASSAGQGDEQYFGPGTRLTVT.

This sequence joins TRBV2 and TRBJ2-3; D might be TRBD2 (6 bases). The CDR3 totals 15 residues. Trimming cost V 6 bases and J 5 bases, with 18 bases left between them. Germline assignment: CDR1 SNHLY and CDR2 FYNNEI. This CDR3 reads CASRRDSEGGDTQYF. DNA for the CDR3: TGTGCCAGCAGAAGGGACTCCGAAGGCGGAGATACGCAGTATTTT.

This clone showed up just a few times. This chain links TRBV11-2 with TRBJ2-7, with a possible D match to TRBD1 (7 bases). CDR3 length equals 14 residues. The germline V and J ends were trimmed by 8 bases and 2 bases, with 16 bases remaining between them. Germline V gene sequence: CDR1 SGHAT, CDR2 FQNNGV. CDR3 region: CASQGGQSPYEQYV. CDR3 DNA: TGTGCCAGCCAGGGGGGTCAGAGCCCCTACGAGCAGTACGTC.

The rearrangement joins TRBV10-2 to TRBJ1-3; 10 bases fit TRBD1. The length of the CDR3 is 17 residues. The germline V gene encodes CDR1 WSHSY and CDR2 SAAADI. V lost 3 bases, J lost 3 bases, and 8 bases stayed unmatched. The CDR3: CASSDLGQGRSGNTIYF. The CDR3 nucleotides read TGCGCCAGCAGTGATCTGGGACAGGGGCGAAGTGGAAACACCATATATTTT.

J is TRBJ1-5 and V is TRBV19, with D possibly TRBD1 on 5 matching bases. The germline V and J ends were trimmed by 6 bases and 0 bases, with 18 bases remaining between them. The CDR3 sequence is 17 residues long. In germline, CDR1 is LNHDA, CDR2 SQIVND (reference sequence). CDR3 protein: CASSPRGQIYSNQPQHF. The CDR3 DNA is TGTGCCAGTAGCCCAAGGGGTCAGATATATAGCAATCAGCCCCAGCATTTT.

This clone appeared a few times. CDR3 in DNA: TGTGCCAGCAAATTCGACAGGGGCTATGCTGAAGCTTTCTTT. Translated: CASKFDRGYAEAFF. The rearrangement links TRBV11-2 to TRBJ1-1, with 8 bases matching TRBD1. The CDR3 covers 14 residues. Germline loops: CDR1 SGHAT, CDR2 FQNNGV. The ends lost 7 bases at V and 6 bases at J; junction bases unmatched: 10.

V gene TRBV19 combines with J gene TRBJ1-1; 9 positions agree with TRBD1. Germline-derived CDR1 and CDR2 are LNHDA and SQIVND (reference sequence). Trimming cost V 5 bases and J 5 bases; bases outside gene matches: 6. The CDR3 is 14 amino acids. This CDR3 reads CASSLGTGRTEAFF. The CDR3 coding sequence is TGTGCCAGTAGTCTAGGGACAGGGAGGACTGAAGCTTTCTTT. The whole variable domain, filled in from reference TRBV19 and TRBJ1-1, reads DGGITQSPKYLFRKEGQNVTLSCEQNLNHDAMYWYRQDPGQGLRLIYYSQIVNDFQKGDIAEGYSVSREKKESFPLTVTSAQKNPTAFYLCASSLGTGRTEAFFGQGTRLTVV.

The CDR3 region is CASSSFERGGSYNEQFF. The DNA of the CDR3 is TGTGCCAGCAGTTCTTTCGAGCGGGGGGGTTCATACAATGAGCAGTTCTTC. V usage is TRBV13 and J usage is TRBJ2-1, with TRBD2 matching over 10 bases. The CDR3 is 17 residues long. Germline values: CDR1 PRHDT, CDR2 FYEKMQ (reference sequence). V dropped 6 bases and J dropped 4; count of bases not matched to a gene: 12.

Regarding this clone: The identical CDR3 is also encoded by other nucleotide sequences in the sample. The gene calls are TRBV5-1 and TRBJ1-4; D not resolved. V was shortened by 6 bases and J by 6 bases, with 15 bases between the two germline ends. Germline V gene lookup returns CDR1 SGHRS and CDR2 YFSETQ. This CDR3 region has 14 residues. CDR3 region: CASTVSGLDEKLFF. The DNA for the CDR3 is TGCGCCAGCACGGTCTCGGGTCTCGATGAAAAACTGTTTTTT.

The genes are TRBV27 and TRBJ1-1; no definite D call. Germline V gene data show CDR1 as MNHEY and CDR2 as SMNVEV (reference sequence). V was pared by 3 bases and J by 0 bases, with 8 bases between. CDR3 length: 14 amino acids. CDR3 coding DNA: TGTGCCAGCAGTTTTAGGAGACTGAACACTGAAGCTTTCTTT. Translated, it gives CASSFRRLNTEAFF.

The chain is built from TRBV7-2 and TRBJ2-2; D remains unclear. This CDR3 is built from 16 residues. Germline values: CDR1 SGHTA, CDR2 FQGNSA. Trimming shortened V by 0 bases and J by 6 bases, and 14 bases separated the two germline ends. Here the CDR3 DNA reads TGTGCCAGCAGCTTAGCGTCGGTCACTCAGGCCGGGGAGCTGTTTTTT. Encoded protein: CASSLASVTQAGELFF.

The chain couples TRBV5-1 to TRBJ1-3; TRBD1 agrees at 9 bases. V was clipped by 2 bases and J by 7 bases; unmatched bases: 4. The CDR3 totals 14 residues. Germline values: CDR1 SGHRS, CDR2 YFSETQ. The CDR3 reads CASSLPGQGNTIYF. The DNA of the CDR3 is TGCGCCAGCAGCTTACCGGGACAGGGTAACACCATATATTTT.

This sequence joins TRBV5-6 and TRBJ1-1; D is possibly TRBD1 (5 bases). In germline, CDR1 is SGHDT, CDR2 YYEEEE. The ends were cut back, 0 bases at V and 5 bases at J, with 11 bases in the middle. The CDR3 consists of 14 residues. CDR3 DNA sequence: TGTGCCAGCAGCTTGGGGTGGGGCGATACTGAAGCTTTCTTT. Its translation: CASSLGWGDTEAFF.

The CDR3 nucleotides read TGTGCCAGCTCTAGCGGGGGAGGCCGGGAGCTGTTTTTT. It yields the protein CASSSGGGRELFF. The genes are TRBV7-7 and TRBJ2-2; 10 nucleotides match TRBD2. The CDR3 sequence is 13 residues long. Germline V gene sequence: CDR1 SSHAT, CDR2 FNYEAQ (reference sequence). Trimming took 8 bases from V and 9 from J; bases not matched to a gene: 6. The full variable domain, in which reference TRBV7-7 and TRBJ2-2 provide the parts outside the CDR3, is GAGVSQSPRYKVTKRGQDVTLRCDPISSHATLYWYQQALGQGPEFLTYFNYEAQPDKSGLPSDRFSAERPEGSISTLTIQRTEQRDSAMYRCASSSGGGRELFFGEGSRLTVL.